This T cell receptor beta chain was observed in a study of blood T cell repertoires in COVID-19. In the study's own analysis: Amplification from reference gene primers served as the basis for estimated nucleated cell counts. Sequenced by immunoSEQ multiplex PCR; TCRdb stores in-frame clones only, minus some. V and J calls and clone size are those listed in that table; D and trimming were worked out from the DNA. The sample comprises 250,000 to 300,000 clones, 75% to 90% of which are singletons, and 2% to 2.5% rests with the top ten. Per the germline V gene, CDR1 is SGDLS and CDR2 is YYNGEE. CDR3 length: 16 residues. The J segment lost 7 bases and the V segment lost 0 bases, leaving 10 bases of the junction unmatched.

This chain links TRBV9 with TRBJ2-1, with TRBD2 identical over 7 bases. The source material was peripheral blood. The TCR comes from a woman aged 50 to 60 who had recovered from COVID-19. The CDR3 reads CASSVDPGLVRNEQFF. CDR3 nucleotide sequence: TGTGCCAGCAGCGTAGACCCAGGACTAGTAAGAAATGAGCAGTTCTTC. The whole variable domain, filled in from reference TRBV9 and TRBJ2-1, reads DSGVTQTPKHLITATGQRVTLRCSPRSGDLSVYWYQQSLDQGLQFLIQYYNGEERAKGNILERFSAQQFPDLHSELNLSSLELGDSALYFCASSVDPGLVRNEQFFGPGTRLTVL.